This T cell receptor beta chain was recovered during a study of regulatory T cells in long-lasting Graves disease. The study, taken as a whole, reports: Persistent patients had more shared public clonotypes (fewer than 3,000) than new patients (about 880). Favored gene segments in persistent disease were TRBV28, TRBJ1-2 and TRBJ2-5.

To make TCR beta libraries, researchers used iRepertoire HTBI primers and Arm-PCR of CDR3 regions. MiXCR, run by TCRdb on the multiplex PCR reads, gives a single entry per CDR3 protein. The data show approximately 500,000 distinct CDR3 sequences, with 20% to 25% seen just once and more than 6% held by the top ten. Time point of the sample: persistent/refractory GD, antithyroid drugs over 5 years with positive TRAb. There was RNA extracted from PBMCs, and the TCR library was made from it. With regard to this clonotype: Antigen specificity is unknown. This sequence may be a read error, since a much larger clone differs from it by one base.

CDR1 is LNHDA and CDR2 is SQIVND in the germline V gene (reference sequence). This CDR3 is 16 amino acids long. The material sequenced was peripheral blood mononuclear cells (PBMCs), taken when the disease was refractory, from a patient treated with antithyroid drugs. The chain has TRBV19 and TRBJ2-2, with a weak D call TRBD2 (6 bases). The TCR originated in a female donor with Graves disease. CDR3 amino acids: CASRNGGTTNTEELFF. DNA for the CDR3: TGTGCCAGTAGGAATGGCGGGACCACGAACACCGAGGAGCTGTTTTTT.